Listed here are 8 T cell receptor beta chains from one sample, sequenced in a study of blood T cell repertoires in COVID-19. Libraries were prepared by immunoSEQ multiplex PCR; TCRdb keeps only in-frame clonotypes and omits some of them. The sample lists about 350,000 clones; about 90% were seen once. The sample consisted of PBMCs or T cells enriched from blood (not recorded which). These receptors all come from a woman aged 25 to 45 who had been exposed to COVID-19.

The V call is TRBV11-2, the J call TRBJ2-3, with TRBD2 identical over 7 bases. CDR3 length: 16 amino acids. CDR1 is SGHAT, CDR2 FQNNGV, per germline. After removal of 1 base from V and 2 bases from J, the junction contained 6 bases not matched to a gene. The CDR3 DNA follows: TGTGCCAGCAGCTTAGGTGGCCTAGCGGCCACAGATACGCAGTATTTT. Protein sequence: CASSLGGLAATDTQYF.

The rearrangement uses TRBV28 and TRBJ1-4, with D maybe TRBD1 (5 bases). The length of the CDR3 is 17 residues. Germline V gives CDR1 MDHEN, CDR2 SYDVKM. Deletions cut 7 bases from V and 0 bases from J, with 18 bases between. CDR3 protein: CASTTGEGLATNEKLFF. The DNA of the CDR3 is TGTGCCAGCACTACGGGGGAGGGGCTTGCAACTAATGAAAAACTGTTTTTT.

This clone was detected only once. This chain connects TRBV29-1 to TRBJ2-3; D remains unclear. Germline CDR1 reads SQVTM; CDR2 reads ANQGSEA. The CDR3 has 13 residues. V was shortened by 6 bases and J by 2 bases, with 12 bases between the two germline ends. CDR3 in DNA: TGCAGCGTCCCTCTACAGACCACAGATACGCAGTATTTT. Its translation is CSVPLQTTDTQYF.

J is TRBJ1-2 and V is TRBV5-4; maybe TRBD1 (6 bases). Germline CDR1 and CDR2: SGHNT and YYREEE (reference sequence). The CDR3 loop spans 14 amino acids. V was cut by 4 bases and J by 4 bases, with 14 bases left in between. For the CDR3, the DNA is TGTGCCAGCAGCCCCCCGGCAGGGGTCTATGGCTACACCTTC. Translation gives CASSPPAGVYGYTF.

In its sample, this clone was seen once. The chain carries TRBV11-2 and TRBJ2-2, with 7 nucleotides matching TRBD2. The germline CDR1 and CDR2 sequences are SGHAT and FQNNGV. Trimming removed 3 bases from V and 7 bases from J; junction bases left unmatched: 8. CDR3 length: 15 amino acids. Written as DNA, the CDR3 is TGTGCCAGCAGCTTCGGCGGGAGACGAAGCGGGGAGCTGTTTTTT. It is translated as CASSFGGRRSGELFF.

This clone came up a few times. The V gene is TRBV5-1, the J gene TRBJ1-2, with D maybe TRBD1 (6 bases). CDR1 is SGHRS and CDR2 is YFSETQ in the germline V gene. V gave up 8 bases and J gave up 2 bases, with 13 bases separating them. The CDR3 covers 13 residues. The CDR3 sequence: CASATGMNYGYTF. As DNA, the CDR3 is TGCGCCAGTGCGACAGGAATGAACTATGGCTACACCTTC.

V and J are TRBV28 and TRBJ1-5; a possible D gene is TRBD1 (6 bases). From germline, CDR1 is MDHEN and CDR2 SYDVKM. This CDR3 has 14 residues. V dropped 6 bases and J dropped 3 bases, with 12 bases sitting between them. The CDR3 region has the DNA TGTGCCAGCAGCATAACAGGGAACAATCAGCCCCAGCATTTT. Its protein product is CASSITGNNQPQHF.

On this clone itself: This CDR3 is also generated by other DNA sequences in the sample. The rearrangement joins TRBV15 to TRBJ1-1; perhaps TRBD1 as D (5 bases). CDR3 length: 14 amino acids. Germline CDR1 is LNHNV and CDR2 is YYDKDF (reference sequence). Trimming cost V 0 bases and J 4 bases, with 9 bases left between them. For the CDR3, the DNA is TGTGCCACCAGCAGAGACAGGGTAAGCACTGAAGCTTTCTTT. Encoded protein: CATSRDRVSTEAFF. Complete variable domain (other parts from reference TRBV15 and TRBJ1-1): DAMVIQNPRYQVTQFGKPVTLSCSQTLNHNVMYWYQQKSSQAPKLLFHYYDKDFNNEADTPDNFQSRRPNTSFCFLDIRSPGLGDTAMYLCATSRDRVSTEAFFGQGTRLTVV.